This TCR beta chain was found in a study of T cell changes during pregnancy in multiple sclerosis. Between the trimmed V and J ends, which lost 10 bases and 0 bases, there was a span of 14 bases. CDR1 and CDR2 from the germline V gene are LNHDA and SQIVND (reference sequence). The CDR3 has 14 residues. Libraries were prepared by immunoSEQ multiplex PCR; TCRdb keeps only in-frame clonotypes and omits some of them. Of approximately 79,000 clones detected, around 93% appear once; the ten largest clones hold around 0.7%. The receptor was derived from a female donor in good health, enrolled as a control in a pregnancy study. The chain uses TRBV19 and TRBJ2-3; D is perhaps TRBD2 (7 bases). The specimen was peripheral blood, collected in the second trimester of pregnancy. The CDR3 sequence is CATEEGGSTDTQYF. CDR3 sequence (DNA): TGTGCCACCGAGGAGGGGGGGAGCACAGATACGCAGTATTTT. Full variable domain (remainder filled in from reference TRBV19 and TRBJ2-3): DGGITQSPKYLFRKEGQNVTLSCEQNLNHDAMYWYRQDPGQGLRLIYYSQIVNDFQKGDIAEGYSVSREKKESFPLTVTSAQKNPTAFYLCATEEGGSTDTQYFGPGTRLTVL.